This TCR beta chain emerged from a study of breast tumors, draining lymph nodes, adjacent tissues. This CDR3 is 16 amino acids long. Germline CDR1 is LNHDA and CDR2 is SQIVND (reference sequence). In the case of this clonotype: The target antigen is unknown. Its ends do not fully match the called genes, so a read error is possible.

Samples came from axillary lymph nodes draining the breast cancer. MiXCR, run by TCRdb on the multiplex PCR reads, gives a single entry per CDR3 protein. The profile shows 150,000 to 200,000 distinct CDR3 sequences, more than 25% of them singletons. Findings and limits, study-wide: Tumors had less TCR diversity than lymph nodes, more than nontumor tissue.

The rearrangement uses TRBV19 and TRBJ2-4; 8 positions agree with TRBD1. The sequencing sample was made of axillary lymph node tissue. This receptor was obtained from a female donor with breast cancer. Some clones in this sample may be carry-over from other donors' samples. The CDR3 DNA follows: TGTGCCAGTAGTACCGACAGGGGCATAGCCAAAAACACTCAGTACTTC. It specifies CASSTDRGIAKNTQYF.